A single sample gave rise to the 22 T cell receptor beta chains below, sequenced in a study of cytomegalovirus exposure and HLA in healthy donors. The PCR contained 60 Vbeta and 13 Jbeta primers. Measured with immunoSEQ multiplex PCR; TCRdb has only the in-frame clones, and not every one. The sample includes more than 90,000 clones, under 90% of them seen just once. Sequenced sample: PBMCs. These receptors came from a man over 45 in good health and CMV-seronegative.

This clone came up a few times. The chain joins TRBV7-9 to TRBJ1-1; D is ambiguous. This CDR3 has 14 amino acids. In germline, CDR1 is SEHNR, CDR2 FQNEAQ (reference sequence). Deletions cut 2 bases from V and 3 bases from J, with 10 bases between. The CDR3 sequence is CASSLLFQDTEAFF. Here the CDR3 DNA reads TGTGCCAGCAGCTTACTCTTTCAGGACACTGAAGCTTTCTTT.

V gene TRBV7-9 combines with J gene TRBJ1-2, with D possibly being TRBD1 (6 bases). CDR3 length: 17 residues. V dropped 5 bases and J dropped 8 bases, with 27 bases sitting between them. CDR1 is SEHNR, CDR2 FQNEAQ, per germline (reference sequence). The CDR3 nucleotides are TGTGCCAGCAGCCCGGGGGGCGGCCTTGCAGTGGGGGCGGGCTACACCTTC. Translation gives CASSPGGGLAVGAGYTF.

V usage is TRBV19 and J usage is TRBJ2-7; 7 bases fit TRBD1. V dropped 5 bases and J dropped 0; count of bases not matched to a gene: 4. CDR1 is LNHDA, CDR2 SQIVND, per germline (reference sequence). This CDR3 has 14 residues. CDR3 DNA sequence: TGTGCCAGTAGTTCGGACAGGAGCTCCTACGAGCAGTACTTC. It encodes CASSSDRSSYEQYF.

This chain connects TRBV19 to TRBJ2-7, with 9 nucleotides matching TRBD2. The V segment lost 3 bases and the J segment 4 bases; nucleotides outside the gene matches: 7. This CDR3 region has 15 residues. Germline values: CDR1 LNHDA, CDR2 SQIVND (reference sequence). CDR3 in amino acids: CASSMQGLALYEQYF. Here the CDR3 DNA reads TGTGCCAGTAGTATGCAGGGACTAGCCTTATACGAGCAGTACTTC. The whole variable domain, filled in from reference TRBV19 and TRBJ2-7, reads DGGITQSPKYLFRKEGQNVTLSCEQNLNHDAMYWYRQDPGQGLRLIYYSQIVNDFQKGDIAEGYSVSREKKESFPLTVTSAQKNPTAFYLCASSMQGLALYEQYFGPGTRLTVT.

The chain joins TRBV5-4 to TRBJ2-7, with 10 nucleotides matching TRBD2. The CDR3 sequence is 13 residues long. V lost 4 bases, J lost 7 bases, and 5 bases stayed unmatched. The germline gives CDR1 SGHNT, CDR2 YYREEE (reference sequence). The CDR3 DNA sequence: TGTGCCAGCAGCCCAGGACTAGCGGCAGAGCAGTACTTC. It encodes CASSPGLAAEQYF.

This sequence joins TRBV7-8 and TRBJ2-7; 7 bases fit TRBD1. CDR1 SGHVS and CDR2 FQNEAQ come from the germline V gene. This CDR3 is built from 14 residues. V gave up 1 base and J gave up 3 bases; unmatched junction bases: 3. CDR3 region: CASSLGTGVYEQYF. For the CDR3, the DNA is TGTGCCAGCAGCTTAGGTACAGGGGTCTACGAGCAGTACTTC.

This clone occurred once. Written as DNA, the CDR3 is TGTGCCAGCTCACCGATTCTCCCAGGGGCTAATGAAAAACTGTTTTTT. Translation: CASSPILPGANEKLFF. The chain employs TRBV18 and TRBJ1-4, with D possibly TRBD1 on 6 matching bases. The V end was cut by 3 bases, the J end by 3 bases, with 14 bases between. The CDR3 loop spans 16 amino acids. Germline V CDR1 and CDR2: KGHSH, LQKENI.

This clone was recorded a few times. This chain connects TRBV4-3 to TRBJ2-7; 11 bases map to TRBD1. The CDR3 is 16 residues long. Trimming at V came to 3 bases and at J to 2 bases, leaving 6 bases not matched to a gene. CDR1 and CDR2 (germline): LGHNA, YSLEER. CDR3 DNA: TGCGCCAGCAGCCAGGCTCCGGGACAGGGGGCCTACGAGCAGTACTTC. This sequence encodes CASSQAPGQGAYEQYF.

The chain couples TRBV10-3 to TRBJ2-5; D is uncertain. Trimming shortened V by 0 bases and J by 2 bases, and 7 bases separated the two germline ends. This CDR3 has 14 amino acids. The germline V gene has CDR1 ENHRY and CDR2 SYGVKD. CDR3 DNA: TGTGCCATCAGTGAGTCAACAGCTCAAGAGACCCAGTACTTC. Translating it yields CAISESTAQETQYF.

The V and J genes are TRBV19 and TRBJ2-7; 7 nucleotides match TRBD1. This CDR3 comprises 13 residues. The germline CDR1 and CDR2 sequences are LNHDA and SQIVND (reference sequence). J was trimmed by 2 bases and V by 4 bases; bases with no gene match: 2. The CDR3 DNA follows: TGTGCCAGTAGTACGGGACAGCCCTACGAGCAGTACTTC. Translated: CASSTGQPYEQYF.

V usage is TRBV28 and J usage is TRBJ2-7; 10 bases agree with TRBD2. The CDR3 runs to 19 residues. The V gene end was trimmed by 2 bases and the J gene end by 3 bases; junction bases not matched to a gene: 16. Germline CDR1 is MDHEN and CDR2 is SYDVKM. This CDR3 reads CASSLNKPHLAGEGYEQYF. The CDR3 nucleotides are TGTGCCAGCAGTTTAAACAAACCTCACCTAGCGGGAGAGGGCTACGAGCAGTACTTC.

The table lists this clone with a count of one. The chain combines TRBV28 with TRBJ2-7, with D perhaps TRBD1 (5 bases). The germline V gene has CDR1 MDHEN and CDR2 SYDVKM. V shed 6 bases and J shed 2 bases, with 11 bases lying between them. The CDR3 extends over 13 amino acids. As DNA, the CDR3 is TGTGCCAGCAGCCCCTACAGGACCTACGAGCAGTACTTC. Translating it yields CASSPYRTYEQYF.

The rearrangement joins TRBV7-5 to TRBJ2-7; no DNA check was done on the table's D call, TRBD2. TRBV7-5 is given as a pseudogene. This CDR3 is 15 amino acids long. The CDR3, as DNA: TGTGCCAGAAGCCCCCGGGAATTCGCCGACTACGAGCAGTACTTC. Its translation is CARSPREFADYEQYF.

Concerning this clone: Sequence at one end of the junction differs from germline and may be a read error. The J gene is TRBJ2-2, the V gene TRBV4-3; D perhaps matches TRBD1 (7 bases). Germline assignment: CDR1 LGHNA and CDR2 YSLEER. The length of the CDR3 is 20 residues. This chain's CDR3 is CASSQALGRSGGLHTGELFF. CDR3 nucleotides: TGCGCCAGCAGCCAAGCGTTGGGGCGCTCAGGGGGACTTCACACAGGGGAGCTGTTTTTT.

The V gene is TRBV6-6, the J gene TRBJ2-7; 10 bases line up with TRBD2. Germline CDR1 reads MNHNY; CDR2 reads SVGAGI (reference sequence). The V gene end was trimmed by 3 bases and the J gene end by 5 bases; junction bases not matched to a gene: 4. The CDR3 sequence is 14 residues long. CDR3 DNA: TGTGCCAGCAGTTATACTAGCGGGATCGACGAGCAGTACTTC. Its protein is CASSYTSGIDEQYF.

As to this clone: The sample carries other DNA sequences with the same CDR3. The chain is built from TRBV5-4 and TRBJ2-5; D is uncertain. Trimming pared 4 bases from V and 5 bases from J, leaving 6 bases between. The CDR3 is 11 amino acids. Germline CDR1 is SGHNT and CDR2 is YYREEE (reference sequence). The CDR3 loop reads CASSVRETQYF. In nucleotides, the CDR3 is TGTGCCAGCAGCGTCCGGGAGACCCAGTACTTC.

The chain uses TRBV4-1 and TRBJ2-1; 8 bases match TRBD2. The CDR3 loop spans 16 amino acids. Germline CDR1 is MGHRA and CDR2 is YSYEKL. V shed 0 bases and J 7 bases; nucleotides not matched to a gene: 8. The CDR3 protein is CASSQDTGRARNEQFF. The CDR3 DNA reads TGCGCCAGCAGCCAAGACACCGGGAGGGCCAGAAATGAGCAGTTCTTC.

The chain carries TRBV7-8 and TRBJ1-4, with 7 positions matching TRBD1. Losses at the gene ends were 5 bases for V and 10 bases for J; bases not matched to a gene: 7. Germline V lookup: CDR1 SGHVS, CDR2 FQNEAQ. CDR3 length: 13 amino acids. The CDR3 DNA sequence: TGTGCCAGCAGCCGCGACAGGGAAGGAAAACTGTTTTTT. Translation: CASSRDREGKLFF.

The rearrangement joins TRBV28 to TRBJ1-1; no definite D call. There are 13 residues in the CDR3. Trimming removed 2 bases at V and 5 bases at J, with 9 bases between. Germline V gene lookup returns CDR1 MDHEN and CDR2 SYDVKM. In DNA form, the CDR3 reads TGTGCCAGCAGTTTACTCCCCGTAACTGAAGCTTTCTTT. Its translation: CASSLLPVTEAFF. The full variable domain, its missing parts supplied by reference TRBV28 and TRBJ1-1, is DVKVTQSSRYLVKRTGEKVFLECVQDMDHENMFWYRQDPGLGLRLIYFSYDVKMKEKGDIPEGYSVSREKKERFSLILESASTNQTSMYLCASSLLPVTEAFFGQGTRLTVV.

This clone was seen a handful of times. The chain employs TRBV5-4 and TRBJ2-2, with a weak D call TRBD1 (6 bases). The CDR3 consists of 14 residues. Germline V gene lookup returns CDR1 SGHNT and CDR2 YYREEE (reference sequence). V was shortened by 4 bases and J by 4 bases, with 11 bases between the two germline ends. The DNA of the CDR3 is TGTGCCAGCAGCGGGGACACCGCCACCGGGGAGCTGTTTTTT. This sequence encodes CASSGDTATGELFF.

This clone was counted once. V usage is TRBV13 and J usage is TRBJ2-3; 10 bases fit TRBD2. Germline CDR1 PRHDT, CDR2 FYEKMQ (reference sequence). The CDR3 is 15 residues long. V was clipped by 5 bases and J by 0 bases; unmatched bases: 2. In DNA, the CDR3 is TGTGCCAGCAGCACGGGACTAGCGAGCACAGATACGCAGTATTTT. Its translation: CASSTGLASTDTQYF.

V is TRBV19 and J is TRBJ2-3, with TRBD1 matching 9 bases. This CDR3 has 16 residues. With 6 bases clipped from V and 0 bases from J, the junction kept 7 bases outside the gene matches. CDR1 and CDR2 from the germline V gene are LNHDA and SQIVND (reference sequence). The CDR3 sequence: CASSETGQGSTDTQYF. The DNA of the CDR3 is TGTGCCAGTAGCGAAACTGGACAGGGGAGCACAGATACGCAGTATTTT.